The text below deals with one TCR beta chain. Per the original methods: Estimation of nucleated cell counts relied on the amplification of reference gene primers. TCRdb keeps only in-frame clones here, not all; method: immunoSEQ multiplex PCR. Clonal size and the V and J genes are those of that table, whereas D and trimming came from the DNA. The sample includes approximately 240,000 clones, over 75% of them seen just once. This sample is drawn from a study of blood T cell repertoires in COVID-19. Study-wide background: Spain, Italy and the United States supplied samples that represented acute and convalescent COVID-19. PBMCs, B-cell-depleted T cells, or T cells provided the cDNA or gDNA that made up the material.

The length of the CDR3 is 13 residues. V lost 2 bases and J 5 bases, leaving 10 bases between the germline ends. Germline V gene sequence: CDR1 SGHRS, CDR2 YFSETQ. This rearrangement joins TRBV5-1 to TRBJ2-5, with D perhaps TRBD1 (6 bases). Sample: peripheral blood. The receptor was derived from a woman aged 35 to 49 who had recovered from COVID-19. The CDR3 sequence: CASSLQGPETQYF. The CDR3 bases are TGCGCCAGCAGCTTACAGGGCCCGGAGACCCAGTACTTC. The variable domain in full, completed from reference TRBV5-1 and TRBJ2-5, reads KAGVTQTPRYLIKTRGQQVTLSCSPISGHRSVSWYQQTPGQGLQFLFEYFSETQRNKGNFPGRFSGRQFSNSRSEMNVSTLELGDSALYLCASSLQGPETQYFGPGTRLLVL.